This record covers a single TCR beta chain. Its antigen is still unknown. These data originate in a study of shared clonotypes between healthy human individuals. Each PCR replicate from the sorted subsets contained around 0.2 ug DNA, which is some 31,000 T cell genomes. The assay was immunoSEQ multiplex PCR, and TCRdb's table has in-frame clones only and misses some. This repertoire shows about 2 million clones, about 95% found once; its top ten account for 0.9% to 1.4%. Germline V CDR1 and CDR2: SEHNR, FQNEAQ (reference sequence). The V gene lost 0 bases and the J gene lost 2 bases, with 9 bases spanning the gap. This CDR3 has 15 residues. Terminally differentiated effector memory CD45RA+ cells were excluded from the naive CD8 cells, which were CD45RO-negative and positively selected for CCR7. Overall study findings and caveats: Even with large depth, rarefaction showed that sorted-subset sequencing was incomplete. Across subsets, estimated richness was generally greater for naive than for memory populations.

The rearrangement links TRBV7-9 to TRBJ2-3; the D gene could be TRBD1 or TRBD2 (5 bases each). The sample comprised naive CD8+ T cells sorted from blood. The TCR originated in a man younger than 35 in good health. CDR3 coding DNA: TGTGCCAGCAGCTTAGCCCGGGGCCTCACAGATACGCAGTATTTT. Its protein is CASSLARGLTDTQYF.